This passage covers 20 T cell receptor beta chains from one sample sequenced in a study of vaccination and CD4 T cells after COVID-19. Treatment of the sample: approximately 11-day PBMC culture with coronavirus spike peptide pools or control peptides (ViraFEST assay). These TCRs are of unknown antigen specificity. The Oncomine TCR Beta short-read assay sequenced DNA from cultured CD4+ T cells. One entry per CDR3 protein, called by TCRdb with MiXCR from the PCR reads. Among under 2,000 distinct CDR3 sequences, around 70% were seen once, and the ten largest hold more than 30%. Sample: CD4+ T cells from blood, cultured in vitro, taken after SARS-CoV-2 vaccination. These receptors all stem from a human donor who had recovered from COVID-19.

V is TRBV19 and J is TRBJ1-1; 10 nucleotides align to TRBD1. Trimming at V came to 5 bases and at J to 0 bases, leaving 9 bases not matched to a gene. CDR1 and CDR2 from the germline V gene are LNHDA and SQIVND (reference sequence). The CDR3 sequence is 17 residues long. The CDR3 bases are TGTGCCAGTAGTGCCTCGACAGGGGGCCCGATGAACACTGAAGCTTTCTTT. Residues: CASSASTGGPMNTEAFF.

This sequence joins TRBV19 and TRBJ2-5; no reliable D call. Per germline, CDR1 LNHDA and CDR2 SQIVND (reference sequence). Trimming took 1 base from V and 2 from J, leaving 8 bases between them. The CDR3 is made up of 14 amino acids. The CDR3 region is CASSIGVAQETQYF. The CDR3 DNA is TGTGCCAGTAGTATAGGGGTGGCACAAGAGACCCAGTACTTC.

The rearrangement uses TRBV6-1 and TRBJ2-5; D gene unclear. The CDR3 has 14 residues. V dropped 1 base and J dropped 2 bases, with 8 bases sitting between them. The V gene's germline CDR1 is MNHNS and CDR2 SASEGT. For the CDR3, the DNA is TGTGCCAGCAGTGAAGAAACATCTCAAGAGACCCAGTACTTC. It translates to CASSEETSQETQYF.

The rearrangement links TRBV27 to TRBJ1-2, with D perhaps TRBD1 (6 bases). CDR1 is MNHEY and CDR2 is SMNVEV in the germline V gene (reference sequence). V shed 5 bases and J shed 4 bases, with 8 bases lying between them. The CDR3 spans 12 residues. The CDR3 protein is CASSQTGYGYTF. The CDR3 DNA sequence: TGTGCCAGCAGTCAGACAGGCTATGGCTACACCTTC.

This clonotype was picked up a small number of times. V and J are TRBV6-1 and TRBJ2-7; 13 positions agree with TRBD2. Looked up from germline, CDR1 is MNHNS and CDR2 is SASEGT. J gave up 1 base and V 6 bases, and 6 bases lay outside the gene matches. This CDR3 is 16 amino acids long. Here the CDR3 DNA reads TGTGCCAGCAGCAGACTAGCGGGAGGAGGGTCCTACGAGCAGTACTTC. It translates to CASSRLAGGGSYEQYF.

This chain links TRBV7-6 with TRBJ2-3, with TRBD2 identical over 8 bases. The germline V gene has CDR1 SGHVS and CDR2 FNYEAQ. J was trimmed by 7 bases and V by 5 bases; bases with no gene match: 8. CDR3 length: 14 residues. The CDR3 sequence is CASSPGGTSYTQYF. DNA of the CDR3: TGTGCCAGCAGCCCGGGGGGGACCTCCTATACGCAGTATTTT.

CDR3 sequence (DNA): TGTGCCAGCAGCTTGGCCGCGGGACGAAGCACAGATACGCAGTATTTT. This sequence encodes CASSLAAGRSTDTQYF. V is TRBV5-4 and J is TRBJ2-3, with D possibly TRBD2 on 6 matching bases. There are 16 residues in the CDR3. CDR1 is SGHNT, CDR2 YYREEE, per germline (reference sequence). V lost 0 bases, J lost 0 bases, and 11 bases lay in between.

The rearrangement uses TRBV11-3 and TRBJ1-6; D unresolved. The V gene's germline CDR1 is SGHNT and CDR2 YENEEA. V lost 4 bases and J 5 bases, leaving 12 bases between the germline ends. This CDR3 is 15 amino acids long. The DNA for the CDR3 is TGTGCCAGCAGCTCCGGGTGGGTGAATAATTCACCCCTCCACTTT. As protein: CASSSGWVNNSPLHF.

This chain links TRBV21-1 with TRBJ1-6. TRBV21-1 is recorded as a pseudogene. This CDR3 has 16 residues. This CDR3 is CASSKQSSGYNSPLHF. The CDR3 coding sequence is TGTGCCAGCAGCAAACAGAGTTCCGGTTATAATTCACCCCTCCACTTT.

This chain links TRBV7-6 with TRBJ2-3, with TRBD1 identical over 9 bases. This CDR3 comprises 16 residues. The trim removed 5 bases at V and 0 bases at J, leaving 6 bases unmatched. Germline loops: CDR1 SGHVS, CDR2 FNYEAQ. The DNA for the CDR3 is TGTGCCAGCAGCGGGACAGGGCCCCCTAGCACAGATACGCAGTATTTT. Translating it yields CASSGTGPPSTDTQYF. The whole variable domain, remainder taken from reference TRBV7-6 and TRBJ2-3, is GAGVSQSPRYKVTKRGQDVALRCDPISGHVSLYWYRQALGQGPEFLTYFNYEAQQDKSGLPNDRFSAERPEGSISTLTIQRTEQRDSAMYRCASSGTGPPSTDTQYFGPGTRLTVL.

The chain uses TRBV6-2 or TRBV6-3 and TRBJ1-1, with unresolved D. V was shortened by 1 base and J by 1 base, with 10 bases between the two germline ends. This CDR3 has 15 residues. CDR1 and CDR2 from the germline V gene are MNHEY and SVGEGT. CDR3 in DNA: TGTGCCAGCAGTTACTGGTCCGAACGGAACACTGAAGCTTTCTTT. Amino acid sequence: CASSYWSERNTEAFF.

This clonotype occurred a few times. The chain uses TRBV29-1 and TRBJ1-5; D remains unclear. V was shortened by 4 bases and J by 3 bases, with 10 bases between the two germline ends. Germline V gene sequence: CDR1 SQVTM, CDR2 ANQGSEA. The CDR3 contains 13 residues. CDR3 DNA: TGCAGCGTTGCCGAGAGGACCAATCAGCCCCAGCATTTT. As protein: CSVAERTNQPQHF.

The gene calls are TRBV20-1 and TRBJ2-7; TRBD2 matches at 10 bases. CDR1 DFQATT and CDR2 SNEGSKA come from the germline V gene (reference sequence). Trimming took 2 bases from V and 3 from J; bases not matched to a gene: 7. The CDR3 totals 15 residues. This CDR3 is CSARPRVAGGYEQYF. The CDR3 DNA reads as TGCAGTGCTAGACCCCGAGTAGCGGGAGGCTACGAGCAGTACTTC.

The chain carries TRBV7-3 and TRBJ2-1; 9 bases are shared with TRBD2. Per the germline V gene, CDR1 is SGHTA and CDR2 is FQGTGA. The CDR3 has 14 residues. J gave up 6 bases and V 2 bases, and 2 bases lay outside the gene matches. The CDR3 region is CASSLAGGPNEQFF. CDR3 nucleotides: TGTGCCAGCAGCTTAGCGGGAGGGCCCAATGAGCAGTTCTTC.

The chain is built from TRBV6-1 and TRBJ2-7; no clear D. The germline V and J ends were trimmed by 2 bases and 2 bases, with 13 bases remaining between them. The CDR3 is made up of 15 amino acids. Germline lookup yields CDR1 MNHNS and CDR2 SASEGT. The chain's CDR3 is CASSEQAIDTYEQYF. CDR3 DNA sequence: TGTGCCAGCAGTGAACAGGCAATCGATACCTACGAGCAGTACTTC.

The chain combines TRBV2 with TRBJ1-6; 10 bases match TRBD1. Germline V gene lookup returns CDR1 SNHLY and CDR2 FYNNEI. This CDR3 is 15 amino acids long. The V gene end was trimmed by 5 bases and the J gene end by 7 bases; junction bases not matched to a gene: 5. DNA of the CDR3: TGTGCCAGCAGTCCACCGGGACAGGGGAATTCACCCCTCCACTTT. This gives the protein CASSPPGQGNSPLHF.

The V call is TRBV29-1, the J call TRBJ1-1; D ambiguous. The CDR3 loop spans 13 amino acids. Germline V gene data show CDR1 as SQVTM and CDR2 as ANQGSEA. V was trimmed by 7 bases and J by 0 bases, leaving 12 bases between them. CDR3 DNA: TGCAGCGGTAGAGTGGAGCTGAACACTGAAGCTTTCTTT. Translation: CSGRVELNTEAFF.

The chain recombines TRBV6-1 with TRBJ1-1; TRBD1 is a possible D gene (6 bases). V lost 4 bases and J 0 bases, leaving 12 bases between the germline ends. Germline V gene sequence: CDR1 MNHNS, CDR2 SASEGT. The CDR3 loop spans 15 amino acids. The CDR3 is CASSVPGHLNTEAFF. CDR3 nucleotide sequence: TGTGCCAGCAGTGTACCGGGACACCTGAACACTGAAGCTTTCTTT.

The V gene is TRBV6-5, the J gene TRBJ1-6, with 7 nucleotides matching TRBD1. CDR1 and CDR2 from the germline V gene are MNHEY and SVGAGI. The ends lost 4 bases at V and 8 bases at J; junction bases unmatched: 8. CDR3 length: 15 amino acids. The CDR3 DNA reads TGTGCCAGCAGTTTCGGGACAGCGTCGGATTCACCCCTCCACTTT. Translated, it gives CASSFGTASDSPLHF.

This chain connects TRBV7-3 to TRBJ1-1; D gene uncertain. CDR1 and CDR2 from the germline V gene are SGHTA and FQGTGA. Trimming took 4 bases from V and 4 from J, leaving 10 bases between them. This CDR3 contains 13 residues. CDR3 DNA sequence: TGTGCCAGCAGCTCTTCGGGTGGCACTGAAGCTTTCTTT. It specifies CASSSSGGTEAFF.